These 9 T cell receptor beta chains came from one sample sequenced in a study of blood T cells in healthy people across ages. Alongside a J-beta primer mix, a sample-barcoded 5' primer served in a second PCR lasting 7 to 11 cycles. TCRdb redid the calling of the 5' RACE reads with MiXCR, one entry per CDR3 protein. The sample lists 550,000 to 800,000 distinct CDR3 sequences; about 32% were seen once. The sample taken for sequencing was blood. The receptor source for this set is a woman older than 75 in good health.

Worth noting for this clonotype: A much larger clone differs by one base, so this may be a read error. The chain has TRBV3-1 and TRBJ2-1; 12 bases agree with TRBD2. The J call may be mistaken, given a closer DNA end match to TRBJ2-7. The germline gives CDR1 LGHDT, CDR2 YNNKEL (reference sequence). This CDR3 is 18 amino acids long. This CDR3 reads CASTSTSGGQSSYNEQYF. Here the CDR3 DNA reads TGTGCCAGCACCTCGACTAGCGGGGGACAGAGCTCCTACAATGAGCAGTACTTC.

The table lists this clonotype with many counts. V is TRBV27 and J is TRBJ2-1, with TRBD2 matching over 12 bases. There are 15 residues in the CDR3. The trim removed 6 bases at V and 8 bases at J, leaving 8 bases unmatched. Germline V CDR1 and CDR2: MNHEY, SMNVEV (reference sequence). CDR3 bases: TGTGCCAGCAGCCGACGGACTAGCGGGGACTATGAGCAGTTCTTC. Encoded protein: CASSRRTSGDYEQFF.

The chain uses TRBV6-2 or TRBV6-3 and TRBJ1-1, with D unclear. The CDR3 runs to 14 residues. The V and J ends lost 6 bases and 4 bases respectively, with 15 bases between them. Germline CDR1 reads MNHEY; CDR2 reads SVGEGT. The chain's CDR3 is CASSTQWGTTEAFF. The CDR3 DNA is TGTGCCAGCAGCACACAGTGGGGAACCACTGAAGCTTTCTTT.

This clonotype was seen a few times. This chain connects TRBV5-4 to TRBJ2-3; 8 nucleotides agree with TRBD2. This CDR3 contains 16 residues. The germline V gene has CDR1 SGHNT and CDR2 YYREEE (reference sequence). With 0 bases clipped from V and 1 base from J, the junction kept 4 bases outside the gene matches. The CDR3 region has the DNA TGTGCCAGCAGCTTGGCCGTGACTAGCGGCACAGATACGCAGTATTTT. It yields the protein CASSLAVTSGTDTQYF.

This clonotype was seen a single time. A read error is likely, as this CDR3 ends without the conserved phenylalanine or tryptophan. The chain uses TRBV5-1 and TRBJ2-3; D might be TRBD1 (6 bases). Trimming stripped 7 bases from V and 3 bases from J, with 9 bases between. The CDR3 is 12 amino acids. Germline lookup yields CDR1 SGHRS and CDR2 YFSETQ. DNA for the CDR3: TGCGCCAGCGGAAGGGGGACAGATACGCAGTATTTG. It yields the protein CASGRGTDTQYL.

This clonotype was detected ten times or more. The gene calls are TRBV2 and TRBJ2-1; D remains unclear. Germline-derived CDR1 and CDR2 are SNHLY and FYNNEI. V lost 3 bases and J 4 bases, leaving 4 bases between the germline ends. The length of the CDR3 is 12 residues. CDR3 sequence reads: CASSEVYNEQFF. For the CDR3, the DNA is TGTGCCAGCAGTGAGGTGTACAATGAGCAGTTCTTC.

Of note for this clonotype: Given a much more abundant clone one base away, this may be a read error. The genes are TRBV10-3 and TRBJ1-2; a possible D gene is TRBD1 (6 bases). The germline gives CDR1 ENHRY, CDR2 SYGVKD. The CDR3 is 14 residues long. V was trimmed by 0 bases and J by 7 bases, leaving 12 bases between them. CDR3 DNA: TGTGCCATCAGTGAGTCGGCGGGGGCGGTTGGCTACACCTTC. It encodes CAISESAGAVGYTF.

In the case of this clonotype: A much larger clone sits a single nucleotide away, making a read error possible. The chain joins TRBV7-3 to TRBJ2-4; TRBD2 matches at 11 bases. Per germline, CDR1 SGHTA and CDR2 FQGTGA. This CDR3 is 16 amino acids long. In DNA, the CDR3 is TGTGCCAGCAGCTTGATAGCGGGGGGGACCAAAAACATTCAGGACTTC. Encoded protein: CASSLIAGGTKNIQDF.

CDR3 nucleotides: TGCGGCGCGGGGGGCGAATCACAGCCCCAGCATTTT. Amino acid sequence: CGAGGESQPQHF. The V and J genes are TRBV29-1 and TRBJ1-5; D may be TRBD1 (6 bases). Per the germline V gene, CDR1 is SQVTM and CDR2 is ANQGSEA. This CDR3 contains 12 residues. Looking up the rest from reference TRBV29-1 and TRBJ1-5 gives the full variable domain: SAVISQKPSRDICQRGTSLTIQCQVDSQVTMMFWYRQQPGQSLTLIATANQGSEATYESGFVIDKFPISRPNLTFSTLTVSNMSPEDSSIYLCGAGGESQPQHFGDGTRLSIL.